One and the same sample provided the 10 T cell receptor beta chains below, sequenced in a study of shared clonotypes between healthy human individuals. This table comes from immunoSEQ multiplex PCR, and its TCRdb copy is limited to in-frame clones, with some not included. The sample contains about 2 million clones, around 96% of which appear only once. Only CD45RO-negative cells positively selected for CCR7 counted as naive CD8 cells, so terminally differentiated effector memory CD45RA+ cells were excluded. The sample comprised naive CD8+ T cells sorted from blood. Receptor source: a man aged 18 to 29 in good health.

The gene calls are TRBV7-9 and TRBJ1-4; tentative D call: TRBD1 (6 bases). V was shortened by 5 bases and J by 8 bases, with 18 bases between the two germline ends. Germline assignment: CDR1 SEHNR and CDR2 FQNEAQ (reference sequence). CDR3 length: 15 residues. The CDR3 DNA sequence: TGTGCCAGCAGCCCGAAGGACAGTAGGGGGGAAAAACTGTTTTTT. Translation gives CASSPKDSRGEKLFF.

The chain has TRBV7-9 and TRBJ1-4; D is ambiguous. V lost 6 bases and J 0 bases, leaving 11 bases between the germline ends. The CDR3 loop spans 15 amino acids. CDR1 SEHNR and CDR2 FQNEAQ come from the germline V gene (reference sequence). The CDR3 is CASRGGWATNEKLFF. For the CDR3, the DNA is TGTGCCAGCAGAGGTGGTTGGGCAACTAATGAAAAACTGTTTTTT.

V is TRBV6-5 and J is TRBJ1-5; D remains unclear. Trimming cost V 6 bases and J 2 bases, with 14 bases left between them. There are 15 residues in the CDR3. Germline V gene lookup returns CDR1 MNHEY and CDR2 SVGAGI. Here the CDR3 reads CASSTVGLGNQPQHF. The CDR3 DNA is TGTGCCAGCAGCACGGTAGGCCTGGGCAATCAGCCCCAGCATTTT.

The V call is TRBV14, the J call TRBJ1-4, with a weak D call TRBD1 (6 bases). This CDR3 spans 14 amino acids. Germline CDR1 reads SGHDN; CDR2 reads FVKESK. The V end lost 2 bases, the J end lost 7 bases, and 11 bases lay between the germline ends. CDR3 nucleotide sequence: TGTGCCAGCAGCCAATTGGGGGGCGGTGAAAAACTGTTTTTT. As protein: CASSQLGGGEKLFF.

The sample holds one count of this clone. The chain carries TRBV28 and TRBJ2-3; 9 bases align to TRBD2. Germline-derived CDR1 and CDR2 are MDHEN and SYDVKM. The V gene end was trimmed by 4 bases and the J gene end by 5 bases; junction bases not matched to a gene: 4. The CDR3 consists of 14 residues. The DNA for the CDR3 is TGTGCCAGCAGTTCTAGCGGGGAGGAAGATACGCAGTATTTT. Encoded protein: CASSSSGEEDTQYF.

The V call is TRBV12-5, the J call TRBJ1-5; D perhaps matches TRBD1 (5 bases). V was shortened by 1 base and J by 6 bases, with 10 bases between the two germline ends. The length of the CDR3 is 14 residues. Germline CDR1 LGHNT, CDR2 FRNRAP. The CDR3 DNA is TGTGCTAGTGGTTTGGCAGGGCCGGGTCAGCCCCAGCATTTT. It encodes CASGLAGPGQPQHF.

V and J are TRBV10-3 and TRBJ1-6; possibly TRBD1 for D (5 bases). The CDR3 is 16 residues long. Germline V gene lookup returns CDR1 ENHRY and CDR2 SYGVKD. Trimming removed 3 bases at V and 6 bases at J, with 15 bases between. The CDR3 DNA follows: TGTGCCATCAGTGAATGGGGGAAGGAGATTAATTCACCCCTCCACTTT. Amino acids: CAISEWGKEINSPLHF.

V gene TRBV6-9 combines with J gene TRBJ2-7, with TRBD1 matching 10 bases. CDR3 length: 15 amino acids. Germline V CDR1 and CDR2: MNHGY, SVAAGI. V was pared by 2 bases and J by 4 bases, with 5 bases of the junction left unmatched. In nucleotides, the CDR3 is TGTGCCAGCAGTTATAAGGACAGGGGGTTATACGAGCAGTACTTC. It is translated as CASSYKDRGLYEQYF.

V is TRBV27 and J is TRBJ2-3, with unresolved D. Germline values: CDR1 MNHEY, CDR2 SMNVEV (reference sequence). The V end lost 0 bases, the J end lost 3 bases, and 13 bases lay between the germline ends. CDR3 length equals 16 residues. DNA for the CDR3: TGTGCCAGCAGTTTATCGGTCGGCAGGATGACAGATACGCAGTATTTT. It yields the protein CASSLSVGRMTDTQYF.

The V gene is TRBV6-5, the J gene TRBJ1-2, with D possibly TRBD1 on 5 matching bases. V was trimmed by 2 bases and J by 5 bases, leaving 12 bases between them. CDR3 length equals 14 residues. CDR1 MNHEY and CDR2 SVGAGI come from the germline V gene. The CDR3 DNA follows: TGTGCCAGCAGTTACAGCGACAGTAGTTATGGCTACACCTTC. It encodes CASSYSDSSYGYTF.